This T cell receptor beta chain derives from a study of cytomegalovirus exposure and HLA in healthy donors. Amplification used 60 Vbeta primers and 13 Jbeta primers. Produced via immunoSEQ multiplex PCR; TCRdb's table is partial and in-frame only. The sample records 120,000 to 150,000 clones, about four fifths being singletons. There were likely unrecorded immune exposures, though donors were nominally healthy when sampled. The V and J ends lost 4 bases and 7 bases, in that order; junction bases with no gene match: 7. Germline V CDR1 and CDR2: MGHRA, YSYEKL. This CDR3 contains 14 residues. Sequencing was performed on PBMCs. The sequence derives from a male donor in good health and CMV-seropositive. The chain joins TRBV4-1 to TRBJ2-7; 10 positions match TRBD2. This CDR3 is CASSRLAGVEEQYF. The DNA of the CDR3 is TGCGCCAGCAGCCGCCTAGCGGGAGTGGAAGAGCAGTACTTC.